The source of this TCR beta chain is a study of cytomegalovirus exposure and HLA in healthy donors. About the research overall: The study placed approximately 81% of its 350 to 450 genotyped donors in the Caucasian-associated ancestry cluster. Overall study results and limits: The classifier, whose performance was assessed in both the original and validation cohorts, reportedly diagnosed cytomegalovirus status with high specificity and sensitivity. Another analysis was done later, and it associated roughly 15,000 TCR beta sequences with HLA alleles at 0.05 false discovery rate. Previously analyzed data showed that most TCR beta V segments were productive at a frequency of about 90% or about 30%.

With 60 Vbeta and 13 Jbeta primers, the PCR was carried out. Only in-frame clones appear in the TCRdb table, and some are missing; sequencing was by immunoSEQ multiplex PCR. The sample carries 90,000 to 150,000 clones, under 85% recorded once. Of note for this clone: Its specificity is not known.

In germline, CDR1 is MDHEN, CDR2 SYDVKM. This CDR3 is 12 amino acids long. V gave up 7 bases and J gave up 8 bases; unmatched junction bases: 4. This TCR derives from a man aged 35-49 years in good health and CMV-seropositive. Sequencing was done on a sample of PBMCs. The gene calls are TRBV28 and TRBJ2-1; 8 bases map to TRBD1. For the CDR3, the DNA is TGTGCCAGCATCTCGACAGGGGATGAGCAGTTCTTC. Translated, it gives CASISTGDEQFF.